This entry describes one TCR beta chain. With MiXCR, TCRdb called clones anew from the PCR reads. The sample lists about 53,000 clones, 20% occurring once. These data belong to a study of metastatic and nonmetastatic thyroid tumors. Overall study: Repertoires from blood and tumor or nodule tissue of malignant and benign thyroid patients were compared.

Germline V gene lookup returns CDR1 MNHEY and CDR2 SVGEGT. After removal of 0 bases from V and 5 bases from J, the junction contained 12 bases not matched to a gene. This CDR3 comprises 17 residues. Ahead of thyroid surgery, no patient had received treatment of any kind. The receptor was isolated from a female donor with papillary thyroid cancer or a benign thyroid nodule (not recorded which). Some clones in this sample may be carry-over from other donors' samples. The sequenced sample consisted of blood. The chain has TRBV6-2 or TRBV6-3 and TRBJ2-5; the match to TRBD2 covers 7 bases. The CDR3 sequence: CASSYSMSGALPETQYF. CDR3 sequence (DNA): TGTGCCAGCAGTTACTCGATGAGCGGGGCCCTCCCGGAGACCCAGTACTTC.